Detailed here is one TCR beta chain. This entry belongs to a study of cytomegalovirus exposure and HLA in healthy donors. The J segment lost 4 bases and the V segment lost 2 bases, leaving 4 bases of the junction unmatched. This CDR3 contains 14 residues. The germline gives CDR1 SGHRS, CDR2 YFSETQ. Measured with immunoSEQ multiplex PCR; TCRdb has only the in-frame clones, and not every one. The data show about 160,000 clones, with around 90% seen just once and 2.5% to 3% held by the top ten. The V gene is TRBV5-1, the J gene TRBJ2-7; 9 bases fit TRBD1. Sequencing was carried out using PBMCs. This receptor was obtained from a man aged 18 to 29 in good health and CMV-seronegative. The CDR3 DNA sequence: TGCGCCAGCAGCTTCGGGACAGGGAGTTACGAGCAGTACGTC. It yields the protein CASSFGTGSYEQYV.